This T cell receptor beta chain was sequenced during a study of cytomegalovirus exposure and HLA in healthy donors (dated by TCRdb to the late 2010s). Regarding the research as a whole: In an earlier analysis of fewer than 750 of the donors, 276 Gb of sequence data and approximately 100 million unique TCR beta sequences from about 190 million T cells were reported. About 330 gigabases of sequencing data and tens of millions of unique TCR sequences made up an early release that covered some 640 HLA-typed donors. Of the roughly 400 genotyped donors, over 65% fell in the genetic ancestry cluster associated with self-reported Caucasian donors. The aim of the study was to test whether cataloging public T cell receptors could identify signatures of past pathogen exposure. The study used immunosequencing to profile the T cell repertoires of hundreds of subjects and linked those repertoires to cytomegalovirus serostatus. In addition to the first cohort of several hundred subjects, a separate validation cohort of over 90 different subjects was used. High-throughput TCR immunosequencing, statistical association of individual TCRs with disease status, and machine learning were combined to predict cytomegalovirus infection status. To study patterns of TCR occurrence, a later analysis re-analyzed previously published TCR beta repertoires from 666 donors and added high-resolution HLA genotyping. The later analysis used no new phenotypic data to find candidate immune exposures, relying instead on TCR beta sequences and their occurrence across donors. An earlier analysis of around 580 of the donors used high-throughput TCR beta sequencing to judge whether each TCR beta V gene segment behaved as functional or pseudogenic. Donor age, sex, ethnicity and CMV serostatus were collected together with the repertoire data. In a later genetic analysis, genome-wide SNP genotypes for about 60% of the 666 donors were used, and that subset was treated as a discovery cohort. Every repertoire in the discovery cohort had been generated on one and the same sequencing platform. HLA typing included class I and class II loci at four-digit resolution. The number of typed donors differed by locus: about 629-630 for A, B, C, DRB1 and DQB1; some 540 for DQA1; 606 for DPA1; and around 470 for DPB1. Because of strong linkage in the cohort, four to six DR-DQ haplotypes were treated as single units for association and clustering. On average, around 230,000 unique TCR beta nucleotide sequences were sequenced per donor among 350 to 400 genotyped donors of the cohort, with 15% to 20% of those sequences being non-productive.

The cohort was made up of approximately 670 healthy bone marrow donors. Cohort members were all nominally healthy when sampled, although unrecorded immune exposures were likely present. The donor was CMV seropositive and belonged to the group of 250 to 300 seropositive cohort members. A peripheral blood sample was provided by each donor, and peripheral blood mononuclear cells were used for TCR beta sequencing. Genomic DNA extraction from the blood cell samples was performed with the Qiagen DNeasy Blood Extraction Kit. Libraries were made using the immunoSEQ multiplex PCR assay. The multiplex PCR relied on a mix of 60 forward primers for TCR Vbeta segments and 13 reverse primers for TCR Jbeta segments. The CDR3 region of rearranged TCR beta genes was amplified from genomic DNA with a multiplex PCR assay. Amplified TCR beta libraries were sequenced as 87-base-pair reads on the Illumina HiSeq System. Processing in the source paper ran as follows. Across the 600 to 700 repertoires, a later analysis counted roughly 84 million unique TCR beta chains, roughly 11 million of which were shared by at least two donors. Raw reads were error-corrected and collapsed into unique sequences by a nearest-neighbor algorithm in which closely related sequences were merged to remove PCR and sequencing errors. To assign V, D and J gene segments, CDR3 sequences were aligned to IMGT reference sequences. For a sequence to be retained, a match of at least six nucleotides to both a V gene segment and a J gene segment was required. A rearrangement was called productive if the CDR3 had no stop codons and remained in frame with V and J, and every other rearrangement was called non-productive. Following IMGT convention, CDR3 was defined as the stretch from the second conserved V-encoded cysteine up to the conserved J-encoded phenylalanine. The earlier analysis of 587 of the donors excluded any sequence lacking an unambiguous match to a single V gene segment. In an earlier analysis of approximately 500 of the donors, a V segment was called functional when productive rearrangements were above 56.7%, and segregating when the standard deviation between donors exceeded 5%. A statistical classification framework was built for diagnosing cytomegalovirus status from the catalog of TCR beta chain sequences. In a later analysis, V and J genes were assigned by comparing TCR nucleotide sequences against IMGT/GENE-DB human TR gene sequences. A later analysis assigned CDR3 sequences and most-parsimonious VDJ recombination scenarios with the TCRdist pipeline. In a later analysis, each TCR beta chain was defined by its CDR3 amino acid sequence together with its V-gene family, and reads lacking a unique V-gene family were excluded. A later analysis removed 550 to 700 highly shared, low-generation-probability nucleotide sequences to deal with suspected cross-contamination and a sequencing artifact. In a later analysis, a clonal expansion index for each public chain was calculated from normalized within-repertoire ranks of inferred template counts. In a later analysis, generation probabilities were computed using a VDJ recombination model fitted to out-of-frame rearrangements, and the results were checked against IGoR. In a later analysis, TCR-TCR, TCR-HLA and TCR-CMV co-occurrence was scored with hypergeometric tests, and a repertoire-size bias correction was applied to TCR pairs. To estimate false discovery rates, a later analysis permuted the HLA or CMV assignments 20 times. In a later analysis, co-occurring TCRs were grouped using DBSCAN, with TCRdist sequence similarity added in when clustering inside HLA-allele-positive subsets. For co-occurrence clustering, repertoires with fewer than 30,000 or more than 120,000 public chains were excluded, along with about five repertoires with anomalous nucleotide sharing. Entries here come from immuneACCESS through TCRdb and include only in-frame sequences with V and J called. Some clones fail to appear in such tables; in the studies checked, an unresolved V gene covers under half of the shortfall, and the cause of the remainder is unknown. V, J and clone size reflect that table, while D and trimming were determined from the DNA. This sample holds nearly 200,000 clones; about three quarters were observed only once. Approximately 2% of the sample goes to the ten largest clones.

At the junction V is shortened by 0 bases and J by 3 bases; bases outside the gene matches: 1. Counted from cysteine to phenylalanine, this CDR3 has 14 amino acids. Only CDR3 DNA is held: 42 bases, read in frame from base 1. The CDR1 and CDR2 encoded by the germline V gene (reference sequence) are SGHNT and YYREEE. On this clone: Its antigen is unknown. One base away there is no much larger clone; base qualities are not given.

Results the study describes overall, beyond this receptor: Sequencing depth was assumed to be roughly uniform across donors in the presence/absence analyses, though that assumption may not hold. A group of highly shared sequence variants was considered likely to be a technical artifact of the sequencing pipeline. In vitro tests confirmed that a few of the cytomegalovirus-associated TCR beta chains recognize cytomegalovirus antigens. In a later analysis, HLA-associated TCR beta chains were found to be more clonally expanded and to have lower generation probabilities than equally common non-associated chains. The 87-base-pair reads could not distinguish some IMGT-functional V segments, including TRBV6-2 and TRBV6-3, so those segments were excluded. At a false discovery rate of 0.05, a later analysis linked around 17,000 TCR beta sequences to specific HLA alleles. The study gave a list of under 200 TCR beta chains associated with cytomegalovirus. Most TCR sequences were observed very rarely across donors, whereas some public TCRs were present in many individuals. Broadly in line with IMGT annotations, most TCR beta V segments showed up in productive rearrangements about 87% or about 30% of the time in an earlier analysis of under 700 of the donors. An association between a missense DCLRE1C variant and V-gene and J-gene trimming of TCR beta chains was found in a later genetic analysis and replicated in an independent cohort. The earlier analysis of nearly 600 of the donors excluded over 15 rarely observed V segments, including chromosome 9 orphons, because counts were too low. Strong co-occurrence of HLA alleles, especially DR and DQ, made assigning TCR associations to individual alleles difficult. A later analysis found that TCR association rates varied across HLA loci, with DRB1 alleles showing the most associated TCRs and HLA-C alleles the fewest. A further reported finding was that TCR beta sequences accurately predicted the HLA-A and HLA-B alleles for most subjects in the first cohort. Correlated functional status among segregating V segments might reflect linkage disequilibrium, but an unknown experimental factor could not be ruled out. A later analysis found that most CMV-associated TCR beta chains appeared HLA-restricted, with HLA associations seemingly driven largely by CMV exposure. According to a later genetic analysis, donors in an Asian-associated ancestry cluster had fewer N-insertions in productive TCRs than the approximately 630-donor mean. HLA typing was unavailable for some donors at each locus, so association tests used only the typed subset. A later analysis reported that several top co-occurrence clusters appeared linked to parvovirus B19, influenza, CMV and Epstein-Barr virus. The authors suggested that the approach could potentially be extended to other disease states and immunological phenotypes. The cohort was sequenced for TCR beta chains only, and without alpha or paired-chain data the features that could be detected were limited. The only immune exposure information available for the cohort was CMV serostatus. Cytomegalovirus status was reported to be diagnosed by the classifier with high specificity and sensitivity in both the original and validation cohorts.

The sequenced sample was PBMCs. The TCR sequence derives from a woman aged 25-40 years in good health and CMV-seropositive. Recombination connected TRBV5-4 to TRBJ2-7; TRBD2 aligns with 9 central bases. The CDR3 here reads CASSLGGGDYEQYF. In nucleotides, the sequence is TGTGCCAGCAGCTTGGGCGGGGGGGACTACGAGCAGTACTTC.